Sequencing of this T cell receptor (beta chain) was carried out in a study of T cells in Graves' hyperthyroidism and ophthalmopathy. Study findings and constraints: Among clonotypes expanded in thyroid above 0.001, most were also found in blood. Separating ophthalmopathy from stable hyperthyroidism was achieved by a 13 V-J model.

Germline CDR1 and CDR2: SEHNR and FQNEAQ (reference sequence). The CDR3 consists of 14 residues. The V end lost 3 bases, the J end lost 5 bases, and 14 bases lay between the germline ends. Using RNA transcripts as the source, TCR beta CDR3 regions were amplified. The TCR CDR3 first-round RT-PCR relied on the HTBI primer set. TCRdb itself ran the multiplex PCR reads through MiXCR, one entry per CDR3 protein. The table has approximately 300,000 distinct CDR3 sequences, 15% to 20% seen once. This clonotype has ten or more counts. The antigen is unknown. This TCR derives from a man aged 45-60 years with Graves' ophthalmopathy. Sequenced: blood. The chain employs TRBV7-9 and TRBJ2-7; tentatively, D is TRBD2 (7 bases). Here the CDR3 DNA reads TGTGCCAGCAGCTTTGGGGGGGGGCGAGACGAGCAGTACTTC. It translates to CASSFGGGRDEQYF.